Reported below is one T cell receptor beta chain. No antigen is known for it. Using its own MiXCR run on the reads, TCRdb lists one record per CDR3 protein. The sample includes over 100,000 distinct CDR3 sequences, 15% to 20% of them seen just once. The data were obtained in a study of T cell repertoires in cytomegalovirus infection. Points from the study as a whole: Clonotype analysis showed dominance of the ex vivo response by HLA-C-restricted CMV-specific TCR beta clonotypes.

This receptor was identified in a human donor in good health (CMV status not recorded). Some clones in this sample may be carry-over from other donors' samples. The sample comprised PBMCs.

This CDR3 reads CASSLSYAGTEAFF. As DNA, the CDR3 is TGTGCCAGCAGCTTGTCGTACGCGGGCACTGAAGCTTTCTTT. The gene calls are TRBV7-3 and TRBJ1-1; no clear D. Germline CDR1 is SGHTA and CDR2 is FQGTGA. V was clipped by 3 bases and J by 4 bases, with 12 bases between them. CDR3 length: 14 residues.